Below, one TCR beta chain is given with its context. Its antigen is unidentified. One tube held mixed TRB-A and TRB-B primer pools for touch-down PCR. From its re-call of the multiplex PCR reads, TCRdb lists each CDR3 protein once, without DNA. Across around 4,100 distinct CDR3 sequences, the top ten clones capture roughly two fifths of the sample. TRB was amplified from approximately 230 ng of peripheral blood genomic DNA per sample. This record comes from a study of T cell clusters in autoimmune cytopenias. The study's findings and limits: Physiological T cell clusters of healthy donors were apparently absent in primary autoimmune cytopenia patients.

From germline, CDR1 is SGHVS and CDR2 FNYEAQ. The CDR3 covers 14 residues. These data also featured in a second study, about T cell repertoires in aging, cancer and after chemotherapy. That paper states: Donors were grouped into six age bands spanning 30 or younger through 70 or older. Clear clonal overlap appeared across healthy donor samples taken over several months to years. Median generation probability rose over the chemotherapy interval in each cancer cohort, suggesting rebound thymic output.

The gene calls are TRBV7-6 and TRBJ1-5; the TRBD1 assignment by TCRdb is unverifiable without DNA. Sequenced: peripheral blood. The sequence derives from a human donor in good health. The CDR3 sequence: CASSEQGNNQPQHF.